Given below is one T cell receptor beta chain in context. The sample belongs to a study of neurological immune-mediated disorders. Each CDR3 protein is one row after TCRdb ran MiXCR on the 5' RACE reads. The sample records roughly 52,000 distinct CDR3 sequences, around 5.8% being singletons. Specimen: CD4+ T cells from blood. The origin of this receptor is a woman under 30 with multiple sclerosis.

The CDR3 loop reads CSVEVIGYLSYNEQFF. CDR3 bases: TGCAGCGTTGAAGTTATAGGTTATCTTTCCTACAATGAGCAGTTCTTC. The chain links TRBV29-1 to TRBJ2-1; no clear D. This CDR3 contains 16 residues. V lost 1 base and J 1 base, leaving 14 bases between the germline ends. Germline CDR1 is SQVTM and CDR2 is ANQGSEA.